This TCR beta chain was profiled in a study of cytomegalovirus exposure and HLA in healthy donors (dated by TCRdb to about 2017). In the study overall: According to a later analysis, one platform produced both the roughly 130 validation repertoires and the roughly 650 repertoires of the first cohort. The aim of the study was to test whether cataloging public T cell receptors could identify signatures of past pathogen exposure. High-throughput TCR immunosequencing, statistical association of individual TCRs with disease status, and machine learning were combined to predict cytomegalovirus infection status. Along with the approximately 700-subject first cohort, a separate validation cohort of over a hundred different subjects was used. The paper as a whole reports these results and caveats: Of the cluster scores, 90% to 95% were above 0 in a later analysis, which found that TCRs clustered in the first cohort also tended to co-occur in the 95 to 150 validation repertoires. Cytomegalovirus status was reported to be diagnosed by the classifier with high specificity and sensitivity in both the original and validation cohorts. Most TCR sequences were observed very rarely across donors, whereas some public TCRs were present in many individuals. All 120 or so repertoires were used to score co-occurrence in the validation cohort in a later analysis, because that analysis had no HLA typing for the cohort. The study listed 150 to 200 TCR beta chains as associated with cytomegalovirus. According to the authors, the approach could potentially be generalized to other disease states and immunological phenotypes. Three of the identified cytomegalovirus-associated TCR beta chains were confirmed in vitro to be specific for cytomegalovirus antigens.

In this sample, this clone turned up once. The clone's antigen remains unknown. No clone much larger than this one lies a single base away; base qualities are absent. The library came from the immunoSEQ multiplex PCR assay. The original methods were these. A statistical classification framework was built to diagnose cytomegalovirus status from the catalog of TCR beta chain sequences. TCRdb carries this immuneACCESS record with in-frame sequences only. Its versions omit some clonotypes, under half of them owing to an unresolved V gene in the studies checked, with the rest unexplained. V and J calls and clone size are as listed in that table; D and trimming were resolved from the DNA. Here the sample has more than 300,000 clones; approximately 90% occur a single time. Around 0.84% of the sample comes from the top ten. CDR1 is given as PRHDT and CDR2 as FYEKMQ, both from the germline V gene (reference sequence). V sheds 5 bases and J sheds 4 bases, leaving 6 bases between their ends. Measured from the cysteine to the phenylalanine, the CDR3 is 11 residues long. Only the CDR3 part of the read is kept: 33 bases, read in frame from the first base.

The donors were included in the validation cohort of roughly 120 subjects, a group kept apart from the 666-subject first cohort. What was sequenced was PBMCs. The TCR sequence derives from a woman between 18 and 29 years old in good health and CMV-seronegative. The chain is made from TRBV13 and TRBJ2-7; the best D guess is TRBD2, with 6 bases matching. CDR3 sequence: CASSLAYEQYF. The sequence in DNA is TGTGCCAGCAGCCTAGCGTACGAGCAGTACTTC. This CDR3, with the reference TRBV13 and TRBJ2-7 proteins standing in past its ends, gives the full variable domain AAGVIQSPRHLIKEKRETATLKCYPIPRHDTVYWYQQGPGQDPQFLISFYEKMQSDKGSIPDRFSAQQFSDYHSELNMSSLELGDSALYFCASSLAYEQYFGPGTRLTVT.